This T cell receptor beta chain is from a study of monozygotic twins with inflammatory bowel disease. Whole-study findings and limits: A single strong clonotype or signal linked to IBD was not supported.

Blood samples, whole and unsorted for T cells, yielded the isolated total RNA. For each CDR3 protein, TCRdb gives one entry from its re-call of the 5' RACE reads, without DNA. The repertoire table contains about 300,000 distinct CDR3 sequences. Per germline, CDR1 SGHDN and CDR2 FVKESK. CDR3 length equals 15 residues. In the case of this clonotype: Its specificity is unknown.

The sequence was collected from a human donor with ulcerative colitis or Crohn's disease, or a healthy co-twin of an affected twin (not recorded which). V is TRBV14 and J is TRBJ2-7; absent DNA, TCRdb's TRBD2 call cannot be checked. The specimen was blood. The CDR3 reads CASSQASLPSYEQYF.